This T cell receptor beta chain originates from a study of T-cell memory formation after mild COVID-19. About the research overall: Most TCR clusters belonged to a single donor.

Using its own MiXCR run on the 5' RACE reads, TCRdb lists one record per CDR3 protein. The repertoire consists of around 400,000 distinct CDR3 sequences, with about 24% occurring once and the leading ten covering 7% to 9.5%. In this sample, this clonotype turned up a few times. CDR1 is KGHSH and CDR2 is LQKENI in the germline V gene. V was shortened by 5 bases and J by 5 bases, with 16 bases between the two germline ends. The CDR3 has 15 residues. Sequences were obtained from PBMCs or a T cell subset sorted from them (not recorded which). The rearrangement joins TRBV18 to TRBJ1-5; the D is unclear. This clonotype was obtained from an adult woman who had mild COVID-19 (a few samples of this study predate the infection). Cell type and time point are not known. The CDR3 region is CASSNGPPGDQPQHF. Written as DNA, the CDR3 is TGTGCCAGCTCAAACGGGCCGCCCGGGGATCAGCCCCAGCATTTT.